These 18 T cell receptor beta chains were all obtained from the same sample, sequenced in a study of cytomegalovirus exposure and HLA in healthy donors. The repertoire was sequenced with immunoSEQ multiplex PCR; TCRdb's copy has only in-frame clones and lacks some. In the table there are about 140,000 clones, 86% of which are singletons. Specimen: PBMCs. The receptors here all came from a man aged 18-30 years in good health and CMV-seronegative.

The rearrangement links TRBV30 to TRBJ1-1; D remains ambiguous. Deletions cut 0 bases from V and 4 bases from J, with 15 bases between. The CDR3 totals 15 residues. Germline-derived CDR1 and CDR2 are GTSNPN and SVGIG (reference sequence). In nucleotides, the CDR3 is TGTGCCTGGAGTGTACGGGTCAGGAGGAGCACTGAAGCTTTCTTT. Translated, it gives CAWSVRVRRSTEAFF.

A few counts support this clone. V and J are TRBV6-6 and TRBJ2-7, with 7 bases that match TRBD1. V dropped 4 bases and J dropped 3; count of bases not matched to a gene: 6. The germline CDR1 and CDR2 sequences are MNHNY and SVGAGI (reference sequence). The length of the CDR3 is 14 residues. The CDR3 loop is CASSSLGQYYEQYF. The DNA of the CDR3 is TGTGCCAGCAGTTCCCTGGGACAGTACTACGAGCAGTACTTC.

The chain employs TRBV27 and TRBJ2-1, with D possibly matching TRBD1 (6 bases). The CDR3 extends over 13 amino acids. V gave up 5 bases and J gave up 12 bases, with 17 bases separating them. Looked up from germline, CDR1 is MNHEY and CDR2 is SMNVEV (reference sequence). CDR3 sequence (DNA): TGTGCCAGCAGTAACGGACAGACCCGCGGGCAGTTCTTC. The encoded protein is CASSNGQTRGQFF.

The V call is TRBV30, the J call TRBJ1-3; no reliable D call. Germline V lookup: CDR1 GTSNPN, CDR2 SVGIG (reference sequence). Trimming took off 4 bases at V and 0 bases at J, with 7 bases between the two ends. The CDR3 length is 13 residues. This CDR3 reads CAWTGSSGNTIYF. CDR3 coding DNA: TGTGCCTGGACTGGCAGCTCTGGAAACACCATATATTTT.

The CDR3 protein is CASSWWTGNYGYTF. CDR3 bases: TGTGCCAGCAGCTGGTGGACTGGTAACTATGGCTACACCTTC. The chain is built from TRBV28 and TRBJ1-2, with no clear D. Germline V gives CDR1 MDHEN, CDR2 SYDVKM. The ends were cut back, 6 bases at V and 1 base at J, with 12 bases in the middle. The CDR3 is 14 amino acids.

The chain carries TRBV7-9 and TRBJ2-3; tentatively, D is TRBD1 (5 bases). The germline CDR1 and CDR2 sequences are SEHNR and FQNEAQ (reference sequence). The CDR3 sequence is 15 residues long. Trimming stripped 5 bases from V and 4 bases from J, with 16 bases between. The CDR3 reads CASSPPQGRADTQYF. In DNA form, the CDR3 reads TGTGCCAGCAGCCCGCCGCAGGGTCGGGCAGATACGCAGTATTTT. Drawing the rest from reference TRBV7-9 and TRBJ2-3, the complete variable domain is DTGVSQNPRHKITKRGQNVTFRCDPISEHNRLYWYRQTLGQGPEFLTYFQNEAQLEKSRLLSDRFSAERPKGSFSTLEIQRTEQGDSAMYLCASSPPQGRADTQYFGPGTRLTVL.

As for this clone: The sample has other DNA sequences that encode this CDR3 too. The gene calls are TRBV20-1 and TRBJ2-1; the D is unclear. V lost 3 bases, J lost 6 bases, and 6 bases lay in between. In germline, CDR1 is DFQATT, CDR2 SNEGSKA (reference sequence). There are 11 residues in the CDR3. The CDR3 spells CSASFLNEQFF. CDR3 nucleotide sequence: TGCAGTGCTAGTTTTCTCAATGAGCAGTTCTTC.

The J gene is TRBJ1-1, the V gene TRBV4-2; weak D call: TRBD1 (5 bases). The CDR3 covers 15 residues. V gave up 3 bases and J gave up 4 bases, with 15 bases separating them. Germline lookup yields CDR1 LGHNA and CDR2 YNFKEQ. CDR3 DNA: TGTGCCAGCAGCCATTCAACGGGGGTACGCACTGAAGCTTTCTTT. It translates to CASSHSTGVRTEAFF.

The rearrangement joins TRBV7-8 to TRBJ2-6; 8 bases map to TRBD1. V lost 2 bases, J lost 0 bases, and 6 bases stayed unmatched. The CDR3 sequence is 18 residues long. Germline-derived CDR1 and CDR2 are SGHVS and FQNEAQ. The CDR3: CASSLSGQGASGANVLTF. The CDR3 DNA reads TGTGCCAGCAGCTTATCCGGACAGGGAGCCTCTGGGGCCAACGTCCTGACTTTC.

The J gene is TRBJ2-1, the V gene TRBV18, with 7 bases lining up with TRBD1. J was trimmed by 4 bases and V by 5 bases; bases with no gene match: 8. The V gene's germline CDR1 is KGHSH and CDR2 LQKENI. This CDR3 has 15 amino acids. The DNA for the CDR3 is TGTGCCAGCTCAGAAAGGGGGCCGGGATACAATGAGCAGTTCTTC. Its translation: CASSERGPGYNEQFF.

Points on this clone: The same CDR3 arises from other DNA sequences in this sample as well. The CDR3 nucleotides read TGTGCCACCAGCGGGCGAAATGATGCCTACGAGCAGTACTTC. Amino acids: CATSGRNDAYEQYF. V usage is TRBV15 and J usage is TRBJ2-7; D uncertain. The CDR3 spans 14 residues. Germline V lookup: CDR1 LNHNV, CDR2 YYDKDF (reference sequence). Trimming removed 5 bases at V and 2 bases at J, with 13 bases between.

In its sample, this clone was seen a few times. The chain employs TRBV7-9 and TRBJ1-1; 9 bases are a match to TRBD1. The CDR3 sequence is 15 residues long. The V gene's germline CDR1 is SEHNR and CDR2 FQNEAQ (reference sequence). Trimming removed 10 bases from V and 4 bases from J; junction bases left unmatched: 13. Here the CDR3 reads CANMGFTGGTTEAFF. The DNA for the CDR3 is TGTGCCAACATGGGCTTTACAGGGGGCACCACTGAAGCTTTCTTT.

This sequence joins TRBV5-1 and TRBJ2-7, with D perhaps matching TRBD1 (6 bases). This CDR3 is 15 amino acids long. V was clipped by 0 bases and J by 6 bases, with 16 bases between them. Germline-derived CDR1 and CDR2 are SGHRS and YFSETQ. The CDR3 DNA follows: TGCGCCAGCAGCTTGGCGGCAGGGGAGACCTTCGAGCAGTACTTC. The encoded protein is CASSLAAGETFEQYF.

This clone occurred a few times. This chain joins TRBV2 and TRBJ1-4; 11 bases line up with TRBD1. Germline V gene sequence: CDR1 SNHLY, CDR2 FYNNEI. Losses at the gene ends were 6 bases for V and 13 bases for J; bases not matched to a gene: 7. The CDR3 totals 13 residues. CDR3 protein: CASRKGQGDGLFF. The CDR3, as DNA: TGTGCCAGCAGGAAGGGACAGGGGGACGGACTGTTTTTT.

This rearrangement joins TRBV28 to TRBJ2-7, with 9 nucleotides matching TRBD2. The ends lost 6 bases at V and 2 bases at J; junction bases unmatched: 8. There are 15 residues in the CDR3. From germline, CDR1 is MDHEN and CDR2 SYDVKM. Here the CDR3 DNA reads TGTGCCAGCAGCCCACCGAAGCGGGGGGCCTACGAGCAGTACTTC. It specifies CASSPPKRGAYEQYF.

The V call is TRBV6-5, the J call TRBJ2-1, with D tentatively TRBD2 (5 bases). Between the trimmed V and J ends, which lost 6 bases and 14 bases, there was a span of 14 bases. The CDR3 runs to 11 residues. Germline CDR1 MNHEY, CDR2 SVGAGI. The CDR3 nucleotides are TGTGCCAGCAGATATGGACTTGCGGAGTTCTTC. This gives the protein CASRYGLAEFF.

The chain combines TRBV5-1 with TRBJ2-2, with 8 bases lining up with TRBD1. Germline CDR1 reads SGHRS; CDR2 reads YFSETQ. V trimming: 4 bases; J trimming: 7 bases; junction bases outside the gene matches: 15. This CDR3 is 17 amino acids long. The DNA of the CDR3 is TGCGCCAGCAGCGCCGGACAGGGTGGTGTGTTATACGGGGAGCTGTTTTTT. Translated, it gives CASSAGQGGVLYGELFF. Looking up the rest from reference TRBV5-1 and TRBJ2-2 gives the full variable domain: KAGVTQTPRYLIKTRGQQVTLSCSPISGHRSVSWYQQTPGQGLQFLFEYFSETQRNKGNFPGRFSGRQFSNSRSEMNVSTLELGDSALYLCASSAGQGGVLYGELFFGEGSRLTVL.

The J gene is TRBJ2-5, the V gene TRBV2, with 7 bases lining up with TRBD2. Germline V gene lookup returns CDR1 SNHLY and CDR2 FYNNEI. The ends lost 7 bases at V and 2 bases at J; junction bases unmatched: 4. This CDR3 is 13 amino acids long. CDR3 amino acids: CASMGGRQETQYF. DNA of the CDR3: TGTGCCAGCATGGGAGGGAGGCAAGAGACCCAGTACTTC. Variable domain in full (rest from reference TRBV2 and TRBJ2-5): EPEVTQTPSHQVTQMGQEVILRCVPISNHLYFYWYRQILGQKVEFLVSFYNNEISEKSEIFDDQFSVERPDGSNFTLKIRSTKLEDSAMYFCASMGGRQETQYFGPGTRLLVL.